A single sample gave rise to the 17 T cell receptor beta chains below, sequenced in a study of T-cell reconstitution after alpha-beta-depleted transplantation in children. A library of TCRbeta sequences, prepared with unique molecular identifiers, was generated. Each CDR3 protein gets one entry after TCRdb re-called the PCR reads with MiXCR. The repertoire holds about 76,000 distinct CDR3 sequences, with about 14% as singletons. Specimen: PBMCs, mostly from graft donor cells, collected 180 days after TCRalphabeta/CD19-depleted stem cell transplant. These receptors were taken from a male patient aged 2 to 9 who had a stem cell transplant for acute lymphoblastic leukemia, so the T cells may come from the graft donor.

This clonotype was found a few times. V gene TRBV4-3 combines with J gene TRBJ2-2, with D maybe TRBD2 (6 bases). The CDR3 spans 18 residues. Trimming removed 4 bases from V and 0 bases from J, with 18 bases in between. Germline values: CDR1 LGHNA, CDR2 YSLEER. In DNA, the CDR3 is TGCGCCAGCAGCCCTCGGAGGGCGAGTCAATCGAACACCGGGGAGCTGTTTTTT. This gives the protein CASSPRRASQSNTGELFF.

The V gene is TRBV24-1, the J gene TRBJ2-2, with 7 bases identical to TRBD1. Germline CDR1 KGHDR, CDR2 SFDVKD. This CDR3 region has 16 residues. V trimming: 3 bases; J trimming: 5 bases; junction bases outside the gene matches: 8. In DNA form, the CDR3 reads TGTGCCACCAGTGATCCCGACAGGGACCCGACCGGGGAGCTGTTTTTT. This translates into CATSDPDRDPTGELFF.

This clonotype was counted between two and nine times. The chain links TRBV7-6 to TRBJ2-1; possibly TRBD1 or TRBD2 for D (5 bases each). Trimming cost V 2 bases and J 4 bases, with 15 bases left between them. The CDR3 loop spans 16 amino acids. Per germline, CDR1 SGHVS and CDR2 FNYEAQ. The CDR3 nucleotides read TGTGCCAGCAGCTTATACCCGGGGCAGATATACAATGAGCAGTTCTTC. Translating it yields CASSLYPGQIYNEQFF.

The CDR3 DNA is TGCGCCAGCAGCTTGGTCGATGGGAGAGGGGGCGTCGGCTACACCTTC. Translated, it gives CASSLVDGRGGVGYTF. The chain uses TRBV5-1 and TRBJ1-2; 7 bases map to TRBD1. Germline CDR1 SGHRS, CDR2 YFSETQ. This CDR3 spans 16 amino acids. V gave up 0 bases and J gave up 8 bases; unmatched junction bases: 13.

This clonotype has a handful of counts. This chain uses TRBV5-6 with TRBJ2-7, with D possibly TRBD1 on 5 matching bases. V shed 0 bases and J shed 3 bases, with 13 bases lying between them. Germline CDR1 and CDR2: SGHDT and YYEEEE. The CDR3 has 15 amino acids. CDR3 in DNA: TGTGCCAGCAGCTTGGGTCAGGGCGCCTTCTACGAGCAGTACTTC. Translation gives CASSLGQGAFYEQYF.

This chain uses TRBV20-1 with TRBJ1-4; perhaps TRBD1 as D (6 bases). Between the trimmed V and J ends, which lost 5 bases and 0 bases, there was a span of 7 bases. From germline, CDR1 is DFQATT and CDR2 SNEGSKA (reference sequence). CDR3 length: 13 residues. CDR3 sequence reads: CSAPGATNEKLFF. The CDR3 region has the DNA TGCAGTGCTCCAGGGGCAACTAATGAAAAACTGTTTTTT.

In its sample, this clonotype was seen a few times. V gene TRBV20-1 combines with J gene TRBJ2-3; 8 bases map to TRBD1. Losses at the gene ends were 5 bases for V and 4 bases for J; bases not matched to a gene: 5. The CDR3 is made up of 13 amino acids. Germline CDR1 is DFQATT and CDR2 is SNEGSKA (reference sequence). CDR3: CSALTGEADTQYF. CDR3 nucleotides: TGCAGTGCTCTGACAGGGGAGGCAGATACGCAGTATTTT.

CDR3 coding DNA: TGCGCCAGCAGGCAAGGAGGCACTGAAGCTTTCTTT. This sequence encodes CASRQGGTEAFF. The chain carries TRBV5-1 and TRBJ1-1; D remains unclear. This CDR3 comprises 12 residues. V was trimmed by 5 bases and J by 4 bases, leaving 9 bases between them. The V gene's germline CDR1 is SGHRS and CDR2 YFSETQ.

This clonotype was found many times. This chain's CDR3 is CASCIRDTQYF. The CDR3 DNA reads as TGTGCCAGCTGTATCCGGGATACGCAGTATTTT. This rearrangement joins TRBV18 to TRBJ2-3, with D uncertain. The V end lost 7 bases, the J end lost 6 bases, and 8 bases lay between the germline ends. Germline V gene sequence: CDR1 KGHSH, CDR2 LQKENI. The CDR3 contains 11 residues.

This clonotype occurred a few times. This rearrangement joins TRBV12-3 or TRBV12-4 to TRBJ2-1; 10 bases are shared with TRBD2. J gave up 7 bases and V 5 bases, and 11 bases lay outside the gene matches. This CDR3 is built from 16 residues. CDR3 amino acids: CASSTDPSGGDNEQFF. The CDR3 nucleotides are TGTGCCAGCAGTACCGACCCTAGCGGGGGAGATAATGAGCAGTTCTTC.

The chain is built from TRBV27 and TRBJ1-2; D might be TRBD1 (6 bases). The CDR3 has 14 residues. V was pared by 3 bases and J by 4 bases, with 12 bases between. Germline lookup yields CDR1 MNHEY and CDR2 SMNVEV (reference sequence). The CDR3 loop is CASSLWGLGYGYTF. The CDR3 nucleotides read TGTGCCAGCAGTTTGTGGGGGCTCGGCTATGGCTACACCTTC.

A note on this clonotype: This may be a read error: a much more frequent sequence differs by one nucleotide. J is TRBJ2-5 and V is TRBV4-3; 11 bases align to TRBD2. Germline V gene lookup returns CDR1 LGHNA and CDR2 YSLEER. The CDR3 spans 17 residues. The CDR3 DNA is TGCGCCAGCGGCCAAGATGGGACTAGCGGAGACCAAGAGACCCAGTACTTC. It yields the protein CASGQDGTSGDQETQYF.

This clonotype was observed at least ten times. The V gene is TRBV6-5, the J gene TRBJ1-2; 7 bases match TRBD1. V shed 0 bases, J shed 7 bases, and the junction held 11 bases outside the gene matches. CDR1 is MNHEY and CDR2 is SVGAGI in the germline V gene. The CDR3 extends over 16 amino acids. The CDR3, as DNA: TGTGCCAGCAGTTACTCGATCACAGGGGACACCGGTGGCTACACCTTC. Protein: CASSYSITGDTGGYTF.

V and J are TRBV4-2 and TRBJ2-2, with TRBD1 as a possible D gene (5 bases). V dropped 1 base and J dropped 4 bases, with 13 bases sitting between them. Per germline, CDR1 LGHNA and CDR2 YNFKEQ. This CDR3 contains 16 residues. CDR3 sequence (DNA): TGTGCCAGCAGCCAAGTCAGGGTCGGTGGCACCGGGGAGCTGTTTTTT. Residues: CASSQVRVGGTGELFF.

This clonotype was found many times. The chain is built from TRBV7-2 and TRBJ2-7; D is uncertain. V shed 5 bases and J shed 4 bases, with 12 bases lying between them. The CDR3 covers 13 residues. Per germline, CDR1 SGHTA and CDR2 FQGNSA. CDR3 protein: CASSPQLRYEQYF. The DNA of the CDR3 is TGTGCCAGCAGCCCTCAGTTACGTTACGAGCAGTACTTC.

About this clonotype itself: The junction does not match germline at one end; this may be a read error. The V call is TRBV4-3, the J call TRBJ2-1; 12 bases align to TRBD2. The CDR3 loop spans 15 amino acids. The germline V gene encodes CDR1 LGHNA and CDR2 YSLEER. For the CDR3, the DNA is TGCGCCAGCATCCAAGGACTAGCGGGGCGGGATGAGCAGTTCTTC. It codes for CASIQGLAGRDEQFF.

This clonotype was seen ten or more times. The gene calls are TRBV29-1 and TRBJ1-1; perhaps TRBD1 as D (6 bases). Germline V CDR1 and CDR2: SQVTM, ANQGSEA. With 4 bases removed from V and 11 bases from J, the gap between germline ends came to 20 bases. The CDR3 consists of 13 residues. The CDR3 loop reads CSVGGRPIWGAFF. The DNA for the CDR3 is TGCAGCGTTGGGGGGCGCCCCATATGGGGTGCTTTCTTT.